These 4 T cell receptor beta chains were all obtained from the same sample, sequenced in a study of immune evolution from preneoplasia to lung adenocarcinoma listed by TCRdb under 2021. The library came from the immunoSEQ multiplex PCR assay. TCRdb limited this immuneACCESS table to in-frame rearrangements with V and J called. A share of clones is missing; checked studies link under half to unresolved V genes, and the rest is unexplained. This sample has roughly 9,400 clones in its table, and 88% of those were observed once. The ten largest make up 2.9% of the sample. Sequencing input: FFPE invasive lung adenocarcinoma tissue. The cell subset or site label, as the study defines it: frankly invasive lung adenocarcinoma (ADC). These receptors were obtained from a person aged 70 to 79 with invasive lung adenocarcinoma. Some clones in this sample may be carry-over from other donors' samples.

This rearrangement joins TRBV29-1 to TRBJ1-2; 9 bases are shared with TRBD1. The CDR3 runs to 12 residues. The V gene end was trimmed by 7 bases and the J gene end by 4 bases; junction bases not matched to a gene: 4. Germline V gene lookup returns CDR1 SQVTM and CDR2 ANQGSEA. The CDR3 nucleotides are TGCAGCGCCCAGACAGGGGGCTATGGCTACACCTTC. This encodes CSAQTGGYGYTF. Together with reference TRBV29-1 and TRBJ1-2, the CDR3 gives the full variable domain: SAVISQKPSRDICQRGTSLTIQCQVDSQVTMMFWYRQQPGQSLTLIATANQGSEATYESGFVIDKFPISRPNLTFSTLTVSNMSPEDSSIYLCSAQTGGYGYTFGSGTRLTVV.

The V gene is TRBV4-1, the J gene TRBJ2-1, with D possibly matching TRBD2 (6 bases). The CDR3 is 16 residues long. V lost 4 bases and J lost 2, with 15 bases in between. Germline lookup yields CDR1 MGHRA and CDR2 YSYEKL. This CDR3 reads CASSLRVGGTYNEQFF. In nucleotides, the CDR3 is TGCGCCAGCAGCCTCCGGGTTGGGGGGACCTACAATGAGCAGTTCTTC.

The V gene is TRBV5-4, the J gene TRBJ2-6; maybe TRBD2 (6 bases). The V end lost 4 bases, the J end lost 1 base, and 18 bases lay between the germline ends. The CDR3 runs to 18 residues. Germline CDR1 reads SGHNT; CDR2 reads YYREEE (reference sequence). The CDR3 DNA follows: TGTGCCAGCAGCCGTTTTTCCGGGACTCGGTCTGGGGCCAACGTCCTGACTTTC. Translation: CASSRFSGTRSGANVLTF.

As DNA, the CDR3 is TGCAGCGTTTTACCTTCCGACGGGAGAGACACTGAAGCTTTCTTT. It codes for CSVLPSDGRDTEAFF. The chain employs TRBV29-1 and TRBJ1-1; D remains ambiguous. CDR1 and CDR2 from the germline V gene are SQVTM and ANQGSEA. V was shortened by 5 bases and J by 3 bases, with 19 bases between the two germline ends. This CDR3 is 15 amino acids long. The whole variable domain, filled in from reference TRBV29-1 and TRBJ1-1, reads SAVISQKPSRDICQRGTSLTIQCQVDSQVTMMFWYRQQPGQSLTLIATANQGSEATYESGFVIDKFPISRPNLTFSTLTVSNMSPEDSSIYLCSVLPSDGRDTEAFFGQGTRLTVV.